This T cell receptor beta chain was documented in a study of shared clonotypes between healthy human individuals. General study results and limits: Across subsets, estimated richness was generally greater for naive than for memory populations. Shared clonotypes: about 4.6% naive CD4, under 4% naive CD8, 2% to 2.5% memory CD4, more than 0.3% memory CD8.

Sorted-subset replicate PCRs used approximately 200 ng of genomic DNA. This amount corresponded to 30,000 to 35,000 T cell genomes. Data came from immunoSEQ multiplex PCR; TCRdb stores just in-frame clones and leaves some out. The table has about 2.3 million clones, roughly 92% seen once. Recent acute infections and vaccinations were absent in the healthy HIV-negative adult donors. CDR3 length: 15 residues. J was trimmed by 3 bases and V by 1 base; bases with no gene match: 4. Germline CDR1 is SGHRS and CDR2 is YFSETQ. This clone was counted once. Its antigen is undetermined. The chain couples TRBV5-1 to TRBJ2-5; 9 bases match TRBD2. Sequencing was performed on naive CD4+ T cells from PBMCs. The subset here: CD45RA+ positively selected. The receptor comes from a man between 18 and 29 years old in good health. Some clones in this sample may be carry-over from other donors' samples. The CDR3 spells CASSLFGGREETQYF. The CDR3 coding sequence is TGCGCCAGCAGCTTGTTTGGCGGGAGGGAAGAGACCCAGTACTTC.